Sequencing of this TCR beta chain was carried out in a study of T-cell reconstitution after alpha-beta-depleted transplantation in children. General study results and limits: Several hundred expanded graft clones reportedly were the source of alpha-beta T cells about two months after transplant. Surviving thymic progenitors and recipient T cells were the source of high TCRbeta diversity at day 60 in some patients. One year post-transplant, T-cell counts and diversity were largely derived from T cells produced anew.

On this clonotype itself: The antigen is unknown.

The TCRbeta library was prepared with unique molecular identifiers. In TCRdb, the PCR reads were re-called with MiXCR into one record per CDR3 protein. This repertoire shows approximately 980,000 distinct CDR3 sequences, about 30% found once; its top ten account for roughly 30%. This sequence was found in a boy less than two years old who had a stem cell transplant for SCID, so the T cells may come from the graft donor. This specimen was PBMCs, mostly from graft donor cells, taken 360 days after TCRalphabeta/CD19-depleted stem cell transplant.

The CDR3 spells CSARDPGTGLNNEQFF. The CDR3 DNA sequence: TGCAGTGCTAGAGATCCCGGGACAGGGTTAAACAATGAGCAGTTCTTC. This chain joins TRBV20-1 and TRBJ2-1, with 9 bases lining up with TRBD1. Germline lookup yields CDR1 DFQATT and CDR2 SNEGSKA (reference sequence). The junction had 8 bases not matched to a gene; V was cut back by 0 bases and J by 5 bases. The CDR3 has 16 residues.